Described below is a single TCR beta chain sequence and its context. Original processing methods: Reference gene primer amplification gave estimated nucleated cell counts. Clones were sequenced by immunoSEQ multiplex PCR, and TCRdb holds only the in-frame ones, with some missing. The V and J calls and clone size are taken from that table; D and trimming were inferred from the DNA. This table has about 180,000 clones, more than 75% appearing once. The sample is drawn from a study of blood T cell repertoires in COVID-19. Study in general: The United States, Italy and Spain supplied acute and convalescent COVID-19 samples. In each case, the material was cDNA or gDNA derived from T cells, B-cell-depleted T cells, or PBMCs.

The Seattle site enrolled patients during active infection and followed them longitudinally. The source material was peripheral blood. This sequence was found in a person aged 70 to 80 with COVID-19, enrolled during active disease.

The CDR3 DNA follows: TGCGCCAGCAGCTCTACAGGGAGGAACACTGAAGCTTTCTTT. It translates to CASSSTGRNTEAFF. This chain uses TRBV5-1 with TRBJ1-1; D possibly corresponds to TRBD1 (6 bases). The V gene lost 3 bases and the J gene lost 1 base, with 10 bases spanning the gap. The CDR3 loop spans 14 amino acids. Germline assignment: CDR1 SGHRS and CDR2 YFSETQ. Full variable domain (rest looked up from reference TRBV5-1 and TRBJ1-1): KAGVTQTPRYLIKTRGQQVTLSCSPISGHRSVSWYQQTPGQGLQFLFEYFSETQRNKGNFPGRFSGRQFSNSRSEMNVSTLELGDSALYLCASSSTGRNTEAFFGQGTRLTVV.